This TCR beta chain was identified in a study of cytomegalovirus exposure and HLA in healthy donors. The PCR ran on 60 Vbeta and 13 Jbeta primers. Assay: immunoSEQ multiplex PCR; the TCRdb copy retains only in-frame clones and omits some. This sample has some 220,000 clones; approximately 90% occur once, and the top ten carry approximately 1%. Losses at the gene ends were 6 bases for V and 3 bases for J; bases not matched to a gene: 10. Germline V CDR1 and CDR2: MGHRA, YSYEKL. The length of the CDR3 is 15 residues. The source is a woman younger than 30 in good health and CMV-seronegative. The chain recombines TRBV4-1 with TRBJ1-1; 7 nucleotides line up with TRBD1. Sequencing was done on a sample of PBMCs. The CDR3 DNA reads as TGCGCCAGCAGTCAGTCTAGGGGGCGGGACACTGAAGCTTTCTTT. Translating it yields CASSQSRGRDTEAFF.